A single sample gave rise to the 30 T cell receptor beta chains below, sequenced in a study of blood T cell repertoires in COVID-19. Assay: immunoSEQ multiplex PCR; the TCRdb copy retains only in-frame clones and omits some. In the table there are a few hundred thousand clones, roughly 84% of which are singletons. The sample comprised peripheral blood. Source of these receptors: a human donor with COVID-19, enrolled during active disease. The donor label of this sample is uncertain.

This rearrangement joins TRBV6-1 to TRBJ1-4; a weak D match, TRBD1 (6 bases). The V end was cut by 2 bases, the J end by 5 bases, with 12 bases between. The CDR3 sequence is 15 residues long. Germline assignment: CDR1 MNHNS and CDR2 SASEGT. The CDR3 DNA follows: TGTGCCAGCAGTGAACTAGGGGGATCGAATGAAAAACTGTTTTTT. Residues: CASSELGGSNEKLFF.

V usage is TRBV9 and J usage is TRBJ2-7; 11 nucleotides align to TRBD2. CDR3 length: 15 residues. The germline V gene encodes CDR1 SGDLS and CDR2 YYNGEE. Unmatched junction bases numbered 5, after V lost 4 bases and J lost 2 bases. CDR3 residues: CASSTGTSGAYEQYF. The CDR3, as DNA: TGTGCCAGCAGCACCGGGACTAGCGGAGCCTACGAGCAGTACTTC. The full variable domain, with the rest looked up from reference TRBV9 and TRBJ2-7, is DSGVTQTPKHLITATGQRVTLRCSPRSGDLSVYWYQQSLDQGLQFLIQYYNGEERAKGNILERFSAQQFPDLHSELNLSSLELGDSALYFCASSTGTSGAYEQYFGPGTRLTVT.

This rearrangement joins TRBV11-3 to TRBJ2-4; 9 nucleotides agree with TRBD2. The CDR3 is 16 residues long. Trimming took 1 base from V and 8 from J; bases not matched to a gene: 9. Germline CDR1 is SGHNT and CDR2 is YENEEA. CDR3 loop: CASSLGSSGSGYIQYF. CDR3 sequence (DNA): TGTGCCAGCAGCTTAGGGAGTAGCGGGAGCGGGTACATTCAGTACTTC. Full variable domain (missing parts from reference TRBV11-3 and TRBJ2-4): EAGVVQSPRYKIIEKKQPVAFWCNPISGHNTLYWYLQNLGQGPELLIRYENEEAVDDSQLPKDRFSAERLKGVDSTLKIQPAELGDSAVYLCASSLGSSGSGYIQYFGAGTRLSVL.

The V and J genes are TRBV2 and TRBJ1-6; TRBD1 aligns across 8 bases. J lost 8 bases, V lost 10 bases, and 10 bases had no gene match. The CDR3 contains 14 residues. Germline CDR1 SNHLY, CDR2 FYNNEI. CDR3 in DNA: TGTGCCAAAAATACAGGGGGGGTGGATTCACCCCTCCACTTT. Protein: CAKNTGGVDSPLHF.

The chain couples TRBV2 to TRBJ1-4; 9 nucleotides line up with TRBD1. This CDR3 comprises 15 residues. With V trimmed by 7 bases and J by 5 bases, 8 bases remained unmatched. Germline CDR1 and CDR2: SNHLY and FYNNEI. CDR3: CASTTQGARNEKLFF. DNA of the CDR3: TGTGCCAGCACTACACAGGGGGCCCGGAATGAAAAACTGTTTTTT.

This chain uses TRBV4-1 with TRBJ1-4, with D perhaps matching TRBD1 (5 bases). The CDR3 contains 13 residues. The germline V gene encodes CDR1 MGHRA and CDR2 YSYEKL. The germline V and J ends were trimmed by 0 bases and 6 bases, with 5 bases remaining between them. DNA for the CDR3: TGCGCCAGCAGCCAAGAAGGGGATGAAAAACTGTTTTTT. Residues: CASSQEGDEKLFF.

The chain is built from TRBV7-8 and TRBJ2-6, with TRBD1 identical over 11 bases. Germline CDR1 SGHVS, CDR2 FQNEAQ. Trimming cost V 5 bases and J 1 base; bases outside gene matches: 7. The CDR3 runs 18 residues. The CDR3 nucleotides read TGTGCCAGCAGCGCCGTTGGGACAGGGGGGTCTGGGGCCAACGTCCTGACTTTC. It codes for CASSAVGTGGSGANVLTF. The complete variable domain, with remaining parts taken from reference TRBV7-8 and TRBJ2-6, reads GAGVSQSPRYKVAKRGQDVALRCDPISGHVSLFWYQQALGQGPEFLTYFQNEAQLDKSGLPSDRFFAERPEGSVSTLKIQRTQQEDSAVYLCASSAVGTGGSGANVLTFGAGSRLTVL.

The V call is TRBV23-1, the J call TRBJ2-7; perhaps TRBD2 as D (5 bases). TRBV23-1 is an open reading frame whose function is uncertain. Trimming took 8 bases from V and 3 from J, leaving 20 bases between them. This CDR3 has 15 residues. The CDR3 region has the DNA TGCGCCAGCTTTTCCGGGAACGGCCCTTTCTACGAGCAGTACTTC. This sequence encodes CASFSGNGPFYEQYF.

Comment on this clone: The sample holds other DNA sequences that translate to the same CDR3. The chain recombines TRBV5-1 with TRBJ2-1; D unclear. Germline-derived CDR1 and CDR2 are SGHRS and YFSETQ. The CDR3 contains 15 residues. Trimming pared 0 bases from V and 0 bases from J, leaving 7 bases between. For the CDR3, the DNA is TGCGCCAGCAGCTTGGCCGGGTCCTCCTACAATGAGCAGTTCTTC. It encodes CASSLAGSSYNEQFF.

The chain uses TRBV29-1 and TRBJ2-1, with 7 bases fitting TRBD1. This CDR3 contains 14 residues. With 3 bases clipped from V and 0 bases from J, the junction kept 2 bases outside the gene matches. Germline V CDR1 and CDR2: SQVTM, ANQGSEA. The chain's CDR3 is CSVDRDSSYNEQFF. CDR3 coding DNA: TGCAGCGTTGACCGGGACAGCTCCTACAATGAGCAGTTCTTC.

The chain links TRBV3-1 (or the pseudogene TRBV3-2) to TRBJ1-4, with TRBD1 as a possible D gene (6 bases). V lost 1 base and J 7 bases, leaving 13 bases between the germline ends. Germline lookup yields CDR1 LGHDT and CDR2 YNNKEL (reference sequence). The length of the CDR3 is 15 residues. The CDR3 sequence: CASSQVRGTVEKLFF. The CDR3 region has the DNA TGTGCCAGCAGCCAAGTCAGGGGCACGGTTGAAAAACTGTTTTTT.

This clone was seen a single time. The rearrangement joins TRBV2 to TRBJ2-3, with D tentatively TRBD2 (6 bases). Trimming took 6 bases from V and 2 from J, leaving 9 bases between them. This CDR3 is 13 amino acids long. The germline gives CDR1 SNHLY, CDR2 FYNNEI. The CDR3 loop reads CASRGLNTDTQYF. The CDR3 DNA reads TGTGCCAGCAGGGGACTGAACACAGATACGCAGTATTTT.

The rearrangement links TRBV11-2 to TRBJ2-5; TRBD1 matches at 9 bases. After removal of 4 bases from V and 4 bases from J, the junction contained 7 bases not matched to a gene. Germline-derived CDR1 and CDR2 are SGHAT and FQNNGV. The CDR3 has 15 amino acids. CDR3 bases: TGTGCCAGCAGCTCACCAGGGACAGGGAGAGAGACCCAGTACTTC. Amino acid sequence: CASSSPGTGRETQYF.

The chain couples TRBV24-1 to TRBJ2-7; TRBD1 matches 8 bases. The V gene end was trimmed by 2 bases and the J gene end by 2 bases; junction bases not matched to a gene: 7. Per the germline V gene, CDR1 is KGHDR and CDR2 is SFDVKD. The CDR3 is made up of 16 amino acids. The CDR3, as DNA: TGTGCCACCAGTGATTCCCCGGGACAGGACACCTACGAGCAGTACTTC. Translating it yields CATSDSPGQDTYEQYF.

This clone was seen once. The chain uses TRBV29-1 and TRBJ2-3; TRBD2 is a possible D gene (5 bases). The CDR3 is 11 amino acids. Germline CDR1 reads SQVTM; CDR2 reads ANQGSEA. V lost 8 bases, J lost 1 base, and 7 bases lay in between. CDR3 protein: CSLGGTDTQYF. The CDR3 DNA follows: TGCAGCCTCGGGGGCACAGATACGCAGTATTTT.

This sequence joins TRBV6-1 and TRBJ2-6; 7 bases match TRBD1. With 4 bases clipped from V and 0 bases from J, the junction kept 3 bases outside the gene matches. The germline gives CDR1 MNHNS, CDR2 SASEGT. The CDR3 totals 16 residues. CDR3 sequence: CASSGQGYSGANVLTF. The CDR3 region has the DNA TGTGCCAGCAGTGGACAGGGTTACTCTGGGGCCAACGTCCTGACTTTC.

The chain combines TRBV3-1 (or the pseudogene TRBV3-2) with TRBJ2-7, with 13 bases fitting TRBD2. Looked up from germline, CDR1 is LGHDT and CDR2 is YNNKEL (reference sequence). The J segment lost 2 bases and the V segment lost 3 bases, leaving 7 bases of the junction unmatched. This CDR3 contains 17 residues. The chain's CDR3 is CASSQRLAGGRTYEQYF. The DNA for the CDR3 is TGTGCCAGCAGCCAGAGACTAGCGGGAGGTCGGACCTACGAGCAGTACTTC.

This clone was detected many times. V usage is TRBV20-1 and J usage is TRBJ2-7; D call uncertain. V was clipped by 3 bases and J by 0 bases, with 12 bases between them. The germline V gene encodes CDR1 DFQATT and CDR2 SNEGSKA (reference sequence). The CDR3 totals 14 residues. The CDR3 nucleotides are TGCAGTGCTAGTGGTCTCCTAAGCTCCTACGAGCAGTACTTC. Translated: CSASGLLSSYEQYF.

The rearrangement joins TRBV3-1 (or the pseudogene TRBV3-2) to TRBJ1-2; D remains ambiguous. Germline CDR1 LGHDT, CDR2 YNNKEL (reference sequence). This CDR3 region has 14 residues. V lost 0 bases and J lost 4, with 9 bases in between. CDR3 loop: CASSQESGIYGYTF. CDR3 bases: TGTGCCAGCAGCCAAGAATCCGGGATCTATGGCTACACCTTC.

This rearrangement joins TRBV7-6 to TRBJ1-3; no clear D. V gave up 5 bases and J gave up 4 bases, with 15 bases separating them. The V gene's germline CDR1 is SGHVS and CDR2 FNYEAQ. The CDR3 is 15 residues long. The CDR3 bases are TGTGCCAGCAGCCGGAACGGAGGTTCCGGAAACACCATATATTTT. Protein: CASSRNGGSGNTIYF.

The J gene is TRBJ2-3, the V gene TRBV29-1, with 8 positions matching TRBD1. Looked up from germline, CDR1 is SQVTM and CDR2 is ANQGSEA. J was trimmed by 7 bases and V by 3 bases; bases with no gene match: 9. The CDR3 contains 14 residues. Written as DNA, the CDR3 is TGCAGCGTTGAGGGGACAGGCGGTTCCTATACGCAGTATTTT. It yields the protein CSVEGTGGSYTQYF.

The V gene is TRBV7-2, the J gene TRBJ2-7; 10 nucleotides match TRBD2. Losses at the gene ends were 5 bases for V and 4 bases for J; bases not matched to a gene: 14. The CDR3 sequence is 17 residues long. Germline V gives CDR1 SGHTA, CDR2 FQGNSA. The CDR3 DNA is TGTGCCAGCAGCCCTATGGGGAGCGGGAGGGCCATTTACGAGCAGTACTTC. It yields the protein CASSPMGSGRAIYEQYF.

J is TRBJ1-4 and V is TRBV2, with 9 bases aligning to TRBD1. V gave up 8 bases and J gave up 3 bases; unmatched junction bases: 7. Germline CDR1 SNHLY, CDR2 FYNNEI. CDR3 length equals 15 residues. For the CDR3, the DNA is TGTGCCAGCCAAAGGACAGGGGTCCCTAATGAAAAACTGTTTTTT. Its translation is CASQRTGVPNEKLFF.

V gene TRBV2 combines with J gene TRBJ2-3; D not certain. The V and J ends lost 8 bases and 5 bases respectively, with 8 bases between them. This CDR3 is 11 amino acids long. Germline V gene data show CDR1 as SNHLY and CDR2 as FYNNEI. CDR3 region: CASLNRDTQYF. CDR3 sequence (DNA): TGTGCCAGCCTTAATAGAGATACGCAGTATTTT.

The rearrangement joins TRBV25-1 to TRBJ2-5; D possibly corresponds to TRBD1 (6 bases). CDR3 length: 15 amino acids. Trimming stripped 2 bases from V and 5 bases from J, with 15 bases between. Germline V lookup: CDR1 MGHDK, CDR2 SYGVNS. CDR3 nucleotide sequence: TGTGCCAGCAGTGAACAGGTTGGGGGCGGGGAGACCCAGTACTTC. It is translated as CASSEQVGGGETQYF.

The chain is built from TRBV5-6 and TRBJ1-3, with unresolved D. Per the germline V gene, CDR1 is SGHDT and CDR2 is YYEEEE. There are 12 residues in the CDR3. V gave up 4 bases and J gave up 1 base, with 3 bases separating them. In nucleotides, the CDR3 is TGTGCCAGCAGCATATCTGGAAACACCATATATTTT. It translates to CASSISGNTIYF.

In its sample, this clone was seen once. The rearrangement links TRBV30 to TRBJ1-6, with a weak D call TRBD1 (5 bases). Germline loops: CDR1 GTSNPN, CDR2 SVGIG (reference sequence). The CDR3 consists of 14 residues. Trimming cost V 0 bases and J 8 bases, with 11 bases left between them. CDR3 loop: CAWSVAQGYSPLHF. CDR3 nucleotides: TGTGCCTGGAGTGTAGCTCAGGGTTATTCACCCCTCCACTTT.

This chain's CDR3 is CASSLGQTNTEAFF. The CDR3 region has the DNA TGCGCCAGCAGCTTGGGACAGACGAACACTGAAGCTTTCTTT. V gene TRBV5-1 combines with J gene TRBJ1-1; tentatively, D is TRBD1 (5 bases). CDR3 length equals 14 residues. Germline V CDR1 and CDR2: SGHRS, YFSETQ. V gave up 0 bases and J gave up 1 base, with 7 bases separating them.

The V call is TRBV9, the J call TRBJ2-3; D is unclear. CDR1 and CDR2 from the germline V gene are SGDLS and YYNGEE. The CDR3 has 14 residues. Trimming left V 0 bases short and J 3 bases short, with 8 bases between. The CDR3 coding sequence is TGTGCCAGCAGCGTAGAGGAGCAGACAGATACGCAGTATTTT. As protein: CASSVEEQTDTQYF.

J is TRBJ1-4 and V is TRBV15, with a tentative D call TRBD1 (6 bases). The germline V and J ends were trimmed by 2 bases and 4 bases, with 17 bases remaining between them. Germline CDR1 LNHNV, CDR2 YYDKDF (reference sequence). The CDR3 is made up of 17 amino acids. CDR3 DNA sequence: TGTGCCACCAGCAGAACATTAGGACAGTACCTTAATGAAAAACTGTTTTTT. Translating gives CATSRTLGQYLNEKLFF. Looking up the rest from reference TRBV15 and TRBJ1-4 gives the full variable domain: DAMVIQNPRYQVTQFGKPVTLSCSQTLNHNVMYWYQQKSSQAPKLLFHYYDKDFNNEADTPDNFQSRRPNTSFCFLDIRSPGLGDTAMYLCATSRTLGQYLNEKLFFGSGTQLSVL.